The TCR beta chain under discussion was sequenced for a study of cytomegalovirus exposure and HLA in healthy donors. Study as a whole: Early released data comprised 80 million or so unique TCRs from HLA-typed donors. Study results and caveats: Per a later analysis, 15,000 to 20,000 TCR beta sequences showed association with HLA alleles at 0.05 false discovery rate. In a later analysis, common viral pathogens appeared linked to several of the most significant clusters. When analyzed later, the rates of TCR association showed variation by HLA locus, with DRB1 the most and HLA-C the fewest.

About this clone: Its antigen is unidentified.

The V end lost 4 bases, the J end lost 1 base, and 8 bases lay between the germline ends. This CDR3 contains 13 residues. Germline CDR1 is SGHRS and CDR2 is YFSETQ. Vbeta (60) and Jbeta (13) primers were used in the PCR. This table comes from immunoSEQ multiplex PCR, and its TCRdb copy is limited to in-frame clones, with some not included. Found here are about 170,000 clones, over 80% of them singletons; the top ten hold 1.2%. The rearrangement uses TRBV5-1 and TRBJ1-1; possibly TRBD1 for D (6 bases). Sequenced material: PBMCs. This TCR came from a boy aged 2-9 years in good health and CMV-seronegative. The CDR3 DNA reads TGCGCCAGCAGCATGGGACAGAACACTGAAGCTTTCTTT. Encoded protein: CASSMGQNTEAFF. The variable domain in full, with the rest retrieved from reference TRBV5-1 and TRBJ1-1, is KAGVTQTPRYLIKTRGQQVTLSCSPISGHRSVSWYQQTPGQGLQFLFEYFSETQRNKGNFPGRFSGRQFSNSRSEMNVSTLELGDSALYLCASSMGQNTEAFFGQGTRLTVV.